The following is a TCR beta chain sequence with its context. Its specificity is not known. This record belongs to a study of T cell responses to AZD1222 COVID-19 vaccine. Study information: Doses given second, at about 4 or about 12 weeks, were pooled.

Trimming pared 6 bases from V and 5 bases from J, leaving 19 bases between. The CDR3 spans 15 residues. The germline CDR1 and CDR2 sequences are MNHEY and SMNVEV (reference sequence). Study results and limitations: Only a handful of AZD1222 recipients, more than five in all, had baseline seropositivity. The study found vaccine-associated CD4 TCRs spanning spike, dominant at 160-218 and 743-854.

Repertoires were generated with immunoSEQ multiplex PCR, while TCRdb's copy carries only in-frame clones and drops some. The data hold approximately 150,000 clones, with roughly 90% observed a single time. The receptor was isolated from an adult in good health. The V and J genes are TRBV27 and TRBJ1-2; weak D call: TRBD1 (5 bases). The input for sequencing was peripheral blood, taken on day 0 of AZD1222 vaccination. The CDR3 coding sequence is TGTGCCAGCAGCCGGACACCCGCCGGGGCTTATGGCTACACCTTC. This sequence encodes CASSRTPAGAYGYTF.